The clone carrying this TCR beta chain was observed once. Its antigen remains unidentified. Mismatch with germline at one junction end may stem from a read error. The entry originates in a study of graft-versus-host responses after intestinal transplantation. Study overall: Recipients were given multivisceral, liver-intestinal, or isolated intestinal transplants. The whole recipient group had anti-thymocyte globulin induction followed by tacrolimus and steroids for around 3 years.

Data came from immunoSEQ multiplex PCR; TCRdb stores just in-frame clones and leaves some out. Found here are approximately 88,000 clones, roughly 90% of them singletons; the top ten hold less than 0.12%. Findings of the study overall: Recipient marrow showed GvH clones, some seen first in ileum or blood. Circulating GvH clone levels at their peak were associated with HvG declines (early post-transplant).

The sample was unstimulated CD4+ T cells sorted from spleen or lymph node cells, taken before intestinal transplant. This TCR derives from a human donor who received an intestinal transplant.

The CDR3 bases are TGTGCTAGCAGCTTAGGTCGGGGGGGCCGAGGAGATACGCAGTATTTT. Translating gives CASSLGRGGRGDTQYF. The chain recombines TRBV7-7 with TRBJ2-3; 8 nucleotides line up with TRBD2. The CDR3 length is 16 residues. Germline values: CDR1 SSHAT, CDR2 FNYEAQ (reference sequence). Complete variable domain (other parts from reference TRBV7-7 and TRBJ2-3): GAGVSQSPRYKVTKRGQDVTLRCDPISSHATLYWYQQALGQGPEFLTYFNYEAQPDKSGLPSDRFSAERPEGSISTLTIQRTEQRDSAMYRCASSLGRGGRGDTQYFGPGTRLTVL.